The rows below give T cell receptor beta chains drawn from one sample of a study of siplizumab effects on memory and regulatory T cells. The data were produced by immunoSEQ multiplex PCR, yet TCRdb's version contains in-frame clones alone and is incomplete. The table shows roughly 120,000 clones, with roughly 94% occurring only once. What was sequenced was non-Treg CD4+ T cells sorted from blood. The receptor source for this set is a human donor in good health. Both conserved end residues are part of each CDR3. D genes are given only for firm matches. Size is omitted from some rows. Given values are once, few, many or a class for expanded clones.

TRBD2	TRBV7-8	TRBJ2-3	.	TGTGCCAGCAGCCCCCGTCGAGTAGCGGGAAAAAGCACAGATACGCAGTATTTT	CASSPRRVAGKSTDTQYF
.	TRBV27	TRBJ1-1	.	TGTGCCAGCAGTTTATCTAGTGTAGGGAACACTGAAGCTTTCTTT	CASSLSSVGNTEAFF
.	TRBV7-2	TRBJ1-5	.	TGTGCCAGCAGCTTAGTTCTGGGCGGGAATCAGCCCCAGCATTTT	CASSLVLGGNQPQHF
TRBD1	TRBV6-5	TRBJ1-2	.	TGTGCCAGCAGTTACACAAACAGGGGGCCTGGCTACACCTTC	CASSYTNRGPGYTF
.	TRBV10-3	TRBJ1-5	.	TGTGCCATCAGTAAAGATAGCAATCAGCCCCAGCATTTT	CAISKDSNQPQHF
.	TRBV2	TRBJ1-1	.	TGTGCCAGCAGTGATCAAGGGGGAAGAACTGAAGCTTTCTTT	CASSDQGGRTEAFF
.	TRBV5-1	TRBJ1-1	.	TGCGCCAGCAGCTTGGCCGGGCGCACTGAAGCTTTCTTT	CASSLAGRTEAFF
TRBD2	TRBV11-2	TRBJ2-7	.	TGTGCCAGCAGCTCCGGGGGACTAGCCACGGCGCAGTACTTC	CASSSGGLATAQYF
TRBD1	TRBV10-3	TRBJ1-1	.	TGTGCCATCAGTCCCGGGACAGGGGGCACTGAAGCTTTCTTT	CAISPGTGGTEAFF
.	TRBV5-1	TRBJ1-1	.	TGCGCCAGCAGCTTGGAATCTCGGGAAGCTTTCTTT	CASSLESREAFF
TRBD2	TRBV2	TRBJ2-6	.	TGTGCCAGCAGAAAAAAGCCCCCTAGCGGGACACTCTCTGGGGCCAACGTCCTGACTTTC	CASRKKPPSGTLSGANVLTF
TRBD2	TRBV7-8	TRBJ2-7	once	TGTGCCAGCAGCTTGAGGAGGAACTCCTGGACTAGCGGGAACTCCTACGAGCAGTACTTC	CASSLRRNSWTSGNSYEQYF
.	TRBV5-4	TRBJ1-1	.	TGTGCCAGCAGACTACAGGTGAACACTGAAGCTTTCTTT	CASRLQVNTEAFF
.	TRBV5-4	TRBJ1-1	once	TGTGCCAGCAGCTTGCAAGTATTCACTGAAGCTTTCTTT	CASSLQVFTEAFF
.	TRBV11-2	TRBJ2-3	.	TGTGCCAGCAGCTTGGGGGGAACCACAGATACGCAGTATTTT	CASSLGGTTDTQYF
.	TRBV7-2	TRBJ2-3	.	TGTGCCAGCATGAGGGTTTCTAGCACAGATACGCAGTATTTT	CASMRVSSTDTQYF
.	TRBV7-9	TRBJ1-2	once	TGTGCCAGCAGCCCGTCGATTGACAGCTATGGCTACACCTTC	CASSPSIDSYGYTF
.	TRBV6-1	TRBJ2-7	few	TGTGCCAGCAGCCCAACAGACTACGAGCAGTACTTC	CASSPTDYEQYF
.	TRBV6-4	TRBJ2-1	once	TGTGCCAGCAGTGACCCGGGTGGGAGTAATGAGCAGTTCTTC	CASSDPGGSNEQFF
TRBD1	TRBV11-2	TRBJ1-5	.	TGTGCCAGCAGCTCGTCGGGACAGGACAATCAGCCCCAGCATTTT	CASSSSGQDNQPQHF
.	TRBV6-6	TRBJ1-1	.	TGTGCCAGCAGTTACTCCACTGAAGCTTTCTTT	CASSYSTEAFF
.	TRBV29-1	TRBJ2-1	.	TGCAGCGTGGGGTGGGGACGCCCGCCGAACAATGAGCAGTTCTTC	CSVGWGRPPNNEQFF
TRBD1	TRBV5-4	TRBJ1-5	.	TGTGCCAGCAGCGCGCCAACAGACAGGGATCAGCCCCAGCATTTT	CASSAPTDRDQPQHF
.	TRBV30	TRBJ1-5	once	TGTGCCTGGCAGGCAGGGAGTTATAGCAATCAGCCCCAGCATTTT	CAWQAGSYSNQPQHF
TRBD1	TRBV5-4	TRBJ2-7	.	TGTGCCAGCAGTTACCCGGGACAGACTTCCTACGAGCAGTACTTC	CASSYPGQTSYEQYF
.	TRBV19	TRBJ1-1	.	TGTGCCAGTAGCACCCAAAGGGCCTTGGTGAACACTGAAGCTTTCTTT	CASSTQRALVNTEAFF
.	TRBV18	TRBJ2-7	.	TGTGCCAGCTCATTCATCGGGACGTCGGGTGAGCAGTACTTC	CASSFIGTSGEQYF
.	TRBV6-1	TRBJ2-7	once	TGTGCCAGCAGCCGGGGCGCCTCCTACGAGCAGTACTTC	CASSRGASYEQYF
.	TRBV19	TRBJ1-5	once	TGTGCCAGTAGTATTGGACATAGCAATCAGCCCCAGCATTTT	CASSIGHSNQPQHF
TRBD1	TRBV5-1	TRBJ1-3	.	TGCGCCAGCAGCACAGGGGCTAGCTCTGGAAACACCATATATTTT	CASSTGASSGNTIYF